The present entry profiles one TCR beta chain with its context. This clonotype was counted ten times or more. It lacks a known antigen. No quality values exist for individual bases; no much larger clone is one base distant. The sample belongs to a study of T cell repertoires in cytomegalovirus infection (dated by TCRdb to 2018 to 2020). Describing the broader study: The peptide stimulations were aimed at well-studied HLA-B-restricted epitopes as well as recently identified HLA-C-restricted CMV epitopes, whose presentation resists viral immunomodulation. Because public TCR beta signatures pointed to carriage of CMV infection together with the matching HLA type, the HLA type of each donor mattered for the analysis.

According to the study, the label for this sample's treatment or condition signals: in vitro stimulation with specific CMV peptide epitopes to enrich CMV-specific T cells. The instrument given in TCRdb is Illumina HiSeq 1500. Clones were called with MiXCR by TCRdb after fastp trimmed the public reads at Q25, and only in-frame beta chains were retained. CDR3 protein duplicates are merged, each entry listing the most common genes and DNA. The sample records roughly 500,000 distinct CDR3 sequences, about two fifths of which are singletons. The biggest ten clones account for around 44% of the sample. Paper-wide results and their limitations: The ex vivo response was dominated by HLA-C-restricted CMV-specific TCR beta clonotypes, and the single most frequent clonotype in two of eight donors was supplied by these HLA-C-restricted clonotypes. In both this cohort and an independent cohort of 352 donors, the cumulative frequency of public TCR beta family members distinguished carriers of CMV infection plus the relevant HLA type.

The sequence derives from a human donor in good health (CMV status not recorded). Some clones in this sample may be carry-over from other donors' samples. This specimen was cultured PBMCs, taken from culture after CMV antigen stimulation.

The nucleotide sequence reads as follows: TGTGCCAGCAGCGACCGGACTAGCGGGACATCGCAGTACTTC. The translation is CASSDRTSGTSQYF. Recombination joined TRBV7-2 with TRBJ2-7, and 12 junction bases match TRBD2. From the cysteine through the phenylalanine, the CDR3 covers 14 amino acids. Only the CDR3 DNA is retained, 42 bases long and in frame from the first base. Unmatched junction bases come to 8, with V trimmed by 5 bases and J by 9 bases. Sequences SGHTA (CDR1) and FQGNSA (CDR2) are obtained from the germline V gene.